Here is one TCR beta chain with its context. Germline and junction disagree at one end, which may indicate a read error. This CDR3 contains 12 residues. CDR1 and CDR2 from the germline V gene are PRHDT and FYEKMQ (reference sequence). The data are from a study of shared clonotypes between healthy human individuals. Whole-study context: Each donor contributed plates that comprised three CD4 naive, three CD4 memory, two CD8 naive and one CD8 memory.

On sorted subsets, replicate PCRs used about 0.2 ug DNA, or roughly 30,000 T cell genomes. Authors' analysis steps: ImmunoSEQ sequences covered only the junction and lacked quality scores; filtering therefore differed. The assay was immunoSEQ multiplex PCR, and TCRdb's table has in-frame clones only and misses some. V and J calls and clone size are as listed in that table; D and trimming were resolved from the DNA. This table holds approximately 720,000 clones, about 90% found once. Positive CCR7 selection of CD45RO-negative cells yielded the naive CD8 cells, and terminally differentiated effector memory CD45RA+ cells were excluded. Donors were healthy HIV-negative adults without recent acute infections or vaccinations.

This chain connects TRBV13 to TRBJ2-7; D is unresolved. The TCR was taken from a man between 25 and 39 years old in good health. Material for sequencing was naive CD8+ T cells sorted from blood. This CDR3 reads CASSRGYQPIFF. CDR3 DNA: TGTGCCAGCAGCCGTGGGTATCAGCCAATCTTCTTC.